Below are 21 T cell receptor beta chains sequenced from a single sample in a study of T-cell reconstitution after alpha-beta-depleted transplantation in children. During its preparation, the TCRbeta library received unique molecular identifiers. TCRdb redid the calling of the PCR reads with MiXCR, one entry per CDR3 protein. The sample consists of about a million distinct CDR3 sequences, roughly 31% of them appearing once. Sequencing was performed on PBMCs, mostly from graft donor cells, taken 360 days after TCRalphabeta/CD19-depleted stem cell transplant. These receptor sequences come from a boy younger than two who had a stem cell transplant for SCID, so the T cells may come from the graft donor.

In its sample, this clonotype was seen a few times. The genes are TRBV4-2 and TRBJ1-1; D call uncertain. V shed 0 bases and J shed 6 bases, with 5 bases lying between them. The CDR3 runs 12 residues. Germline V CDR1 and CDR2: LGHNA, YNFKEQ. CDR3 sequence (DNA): TGTGCCAGCAGCCAAGATGGATCTGAAGCTTTCTTT. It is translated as CASSQDGSEAFF.

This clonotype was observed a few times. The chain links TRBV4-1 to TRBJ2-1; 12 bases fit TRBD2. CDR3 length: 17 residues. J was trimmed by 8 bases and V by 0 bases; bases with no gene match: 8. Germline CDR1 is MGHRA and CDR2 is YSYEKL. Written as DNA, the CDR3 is TGCGCCAGCAGCCAAGAGGGGACTAGCGGGTTTTGGGATGAGCAGTTCTTC. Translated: CASSQEGTSGFWDEQFF.

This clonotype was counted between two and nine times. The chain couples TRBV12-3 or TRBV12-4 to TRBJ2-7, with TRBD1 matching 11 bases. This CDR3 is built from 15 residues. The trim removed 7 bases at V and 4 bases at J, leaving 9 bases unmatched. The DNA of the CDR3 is TGTGCCAGCAAACCCGGGACAGGGGGACCTTACGAGCAGTACTTC. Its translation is CASKPGTGGPYEQYF.

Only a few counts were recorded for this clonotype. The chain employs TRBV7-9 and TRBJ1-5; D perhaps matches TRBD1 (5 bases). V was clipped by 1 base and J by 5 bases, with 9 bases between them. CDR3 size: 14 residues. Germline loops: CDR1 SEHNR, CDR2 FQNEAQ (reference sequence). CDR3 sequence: CASSLGGNDQPQHF. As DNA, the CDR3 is TGTGCCAGCAGCTTAGGGGGGAATGATCAGCCCCAGCATTTT.

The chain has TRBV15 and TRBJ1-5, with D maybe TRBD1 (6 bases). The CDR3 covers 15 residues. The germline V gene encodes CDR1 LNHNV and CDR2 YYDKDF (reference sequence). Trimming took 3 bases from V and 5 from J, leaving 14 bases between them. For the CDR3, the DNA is TGTGCCACCAGCAGGAGGGGGGGCCCCTATCAGCCCCAGCATTTT. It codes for CATSRRGGPYQPQHF.

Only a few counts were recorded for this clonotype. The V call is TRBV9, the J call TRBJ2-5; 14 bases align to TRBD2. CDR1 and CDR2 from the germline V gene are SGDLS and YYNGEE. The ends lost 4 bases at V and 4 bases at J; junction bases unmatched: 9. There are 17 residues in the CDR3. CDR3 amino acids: CASSPRRGTSGGETQYF. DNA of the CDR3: TGTGCCAGCAGCCCCCGTAGAGGGACTAGCGGGGGAGAGACCCAGTACTTC.

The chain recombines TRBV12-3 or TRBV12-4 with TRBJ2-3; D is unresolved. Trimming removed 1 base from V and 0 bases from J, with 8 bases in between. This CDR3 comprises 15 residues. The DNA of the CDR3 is TGTGCCAGCAGTTTAGATGACATTAGCACAGATACGCAGTATTTT. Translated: CASSLDDISTDTQYF.

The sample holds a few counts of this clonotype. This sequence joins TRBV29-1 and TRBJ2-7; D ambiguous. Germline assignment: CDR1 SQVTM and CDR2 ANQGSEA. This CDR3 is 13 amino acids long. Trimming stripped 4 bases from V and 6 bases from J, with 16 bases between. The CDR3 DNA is TGCAGCGTTGCACTACCACTGGCTGGCGAGCAGTACTTC. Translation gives CSVALPLAGEQYF.

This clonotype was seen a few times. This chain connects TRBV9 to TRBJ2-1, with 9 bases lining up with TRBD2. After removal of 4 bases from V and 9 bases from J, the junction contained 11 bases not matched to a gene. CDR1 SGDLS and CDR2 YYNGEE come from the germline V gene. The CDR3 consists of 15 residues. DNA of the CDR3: TGTGCCAGCAGCCCCCGGACTAGCGCCTACGGTGAGCAGTTCTTC. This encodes CASSPRTSAYGEQFF. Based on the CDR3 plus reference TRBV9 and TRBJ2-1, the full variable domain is DSGVTQTPKHLITATGQRVTLRCSPRSGDLSVYWYQQSLDQGLQFLIQYYNGEERAKGNILERFSAQQFPDLHSELNLSSLELGDSALYFCASSPRTSAYGEQFFGPGTRLTVL.

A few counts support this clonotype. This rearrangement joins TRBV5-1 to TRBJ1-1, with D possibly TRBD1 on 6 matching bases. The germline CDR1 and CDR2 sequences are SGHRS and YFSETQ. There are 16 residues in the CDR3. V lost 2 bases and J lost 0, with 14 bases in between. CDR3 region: CASSFEQGRMNTEAFF. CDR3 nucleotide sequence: TGCGCCAGCAGCTTCGAACAGGGAAGGATGAACACTGAAGCTTTCTTT.

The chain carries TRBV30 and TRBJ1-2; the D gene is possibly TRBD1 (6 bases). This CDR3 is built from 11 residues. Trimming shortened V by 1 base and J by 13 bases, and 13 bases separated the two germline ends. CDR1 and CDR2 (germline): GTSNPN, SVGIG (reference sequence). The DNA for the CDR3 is TGTGCCTGGAGTGATGGGACATCTCTCACCTTC. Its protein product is CAWSDGTSLTF.

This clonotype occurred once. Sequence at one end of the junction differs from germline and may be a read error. CDR3 loop: CCAPKQGTGDIAKNIQYF. CDR3 nucleotides: TGCTGTGCACCAAAACAGGGGACGGGCGACATAGCCAAAAACATTCAGTACTTC. This sequence joins TRBV20-1 and TRBJ2-4; 7 bases line up with TRBD1. The CDR3 consists of 18 residues. Per germline, CDR1 DFQATT and CDR2 SNEGSKA (reference sequence).

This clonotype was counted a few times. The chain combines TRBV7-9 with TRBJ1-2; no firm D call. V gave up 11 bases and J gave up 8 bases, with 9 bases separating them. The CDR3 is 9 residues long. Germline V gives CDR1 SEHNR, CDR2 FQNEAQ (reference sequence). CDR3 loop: CAGPEGYTF. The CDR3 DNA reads TGTGCCGGCCCGGAGGGCTACACCTTC.

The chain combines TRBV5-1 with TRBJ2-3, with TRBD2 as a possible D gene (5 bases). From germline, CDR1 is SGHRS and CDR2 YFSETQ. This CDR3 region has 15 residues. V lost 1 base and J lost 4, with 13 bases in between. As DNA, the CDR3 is TGCGCCAGCAGCTTGACTGTAGCGAAGGCAGATACGCAGTATTTT. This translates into CASSLTVAKADTQYF.

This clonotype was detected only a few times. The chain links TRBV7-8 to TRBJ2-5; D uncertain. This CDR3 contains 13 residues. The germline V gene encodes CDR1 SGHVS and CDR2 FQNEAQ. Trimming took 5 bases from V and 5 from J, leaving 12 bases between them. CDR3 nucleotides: TGTGCCAGCAGCAACACAGTGAGGGAGACCCAGTACTTC. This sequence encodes CASSNTVRETQYF.

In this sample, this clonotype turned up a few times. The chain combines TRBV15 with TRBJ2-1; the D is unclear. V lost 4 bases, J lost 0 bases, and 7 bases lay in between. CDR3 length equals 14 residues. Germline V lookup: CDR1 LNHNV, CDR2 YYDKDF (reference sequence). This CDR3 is CATSTGSSYNEQFF. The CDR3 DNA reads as TGTGCCACCAGCACGGGTAGCTCCTACAATGAGCAGTTCTTC.

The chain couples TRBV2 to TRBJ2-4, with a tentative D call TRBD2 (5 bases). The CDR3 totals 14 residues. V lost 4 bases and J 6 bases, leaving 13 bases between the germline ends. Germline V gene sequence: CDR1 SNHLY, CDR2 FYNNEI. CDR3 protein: CASSVQRSVNIQYF. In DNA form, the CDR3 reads TGTGCCAGCAGTGTTCAGCGGTCCGTAAACATTCAGTACTTC. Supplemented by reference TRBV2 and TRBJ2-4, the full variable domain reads EPEVTQTPSHQVTQMGQEVILRCVPISNHLYFYWYRQILGQKVEFLVSFYNNEISEKSEIFDDQFSVERPDGSNFTLKIRSTKLEDSAMYFCASSVQRSVNIQYFGAGTRLSVL.

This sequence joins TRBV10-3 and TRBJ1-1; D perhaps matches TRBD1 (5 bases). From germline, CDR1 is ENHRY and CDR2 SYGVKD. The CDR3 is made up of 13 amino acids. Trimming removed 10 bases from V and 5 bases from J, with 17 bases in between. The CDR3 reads CATVPGTGTEAFF. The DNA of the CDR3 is TGTGCCACCGTGCCGGGGACGGGGACTGAAGCTTTCTTT.

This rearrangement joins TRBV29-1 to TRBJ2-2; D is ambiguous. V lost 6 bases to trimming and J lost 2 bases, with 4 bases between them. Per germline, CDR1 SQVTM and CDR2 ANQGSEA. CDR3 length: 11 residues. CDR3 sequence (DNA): TGCAGCGTCCAAAACACCGGGGAGCTGTTTTTT. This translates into CSVQNTGELFF.

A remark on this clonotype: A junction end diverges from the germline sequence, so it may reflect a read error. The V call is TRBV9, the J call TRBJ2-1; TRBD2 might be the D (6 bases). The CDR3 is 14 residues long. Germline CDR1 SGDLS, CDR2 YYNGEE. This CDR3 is CASSVELAADEQSF. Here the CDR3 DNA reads TGTGCCAGCAGCGTAGAACTAGCTGCCGATGAGCAGTCCTTC.

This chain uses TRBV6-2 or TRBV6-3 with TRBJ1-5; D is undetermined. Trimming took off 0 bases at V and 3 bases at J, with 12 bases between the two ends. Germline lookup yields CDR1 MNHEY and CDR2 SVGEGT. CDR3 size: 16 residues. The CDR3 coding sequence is TGTGCCAGCAGTTACTCGAACCAGGTTTACAATCAGCCCCAGCATTTT. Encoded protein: CASSYSNQVYNQPQHF.